This is a list of T cell receptor beta chains from one sample in a study of resident and recirculating memory T cells in vitiligo. Libraries were prepared by immunoSEQ multiplex PCR; TCRdb keeps only in-frame clonotypes and omits some of them. The table shows roughly 76,000 clones, with approximately 91% occurring only once. The specimen sequenced was blood. These receptors were obtained from a male donor with vitiligo. Each CDR3 is given with its conserved first and last residue. Each record gives: J gene, V gene, CDR3 protein.

j_gene: TRBJ1-1
v_gene: TRBV5-8
CDR3aa: CASSLRAGNTEAFF

j_gene: TRBJ2-5
v_gene: TRBV4-2
CDR3aa: CASSPGGLDLMETQYF

j_gene: TRBJ2-1
v_gene: TRBV10-3
CDR3aa: CAIRGRGSYNEQFF

j_gene: TRBJ2-7
v_gene: TRBV5-1
CDR3aa: CASSVPGTEIYEQYF

j_gene: TRBJ1-1
v_gene: TRBV4-3
CDR3aa: CASSAGRMNTEAFF

j_gene: TRBJ1-4
v_gene: TRBV9
CDR3aa: CASSVGAGNNEKLFF

j_gene: TRBJ2-3
v_gene: TRBV29-1
CDR3aa: CSVEELAGRTDTQYF

j_gene: TRBJ2-1
v_gene: TRBV5-1
CDR3aa: CASSFTSGNEQFF

j_gene: TRBJ2-7
v_gene: TRBV2
CDR3aa: CASIRAGGQYEQYF

j_gene: TRBJ1-6
v_gene: TRBV7-3
CDR3aa: CASSLEGSGFNSPLHF

j_gene: TRBJ2-5
v_gene: TRBV9
CDR3aa: CASSVEGVGRETQYF

j_gene: TRBJ2-1
v_gene: TRBV2
CDR3aa: CASRPGTSEYNEQFF

j_gene: TRBJ1-1
v_gene: TRBV2
CDR3aa: CASSDTGQFTEAFF

j_gene: TRBJ2-1
v_gene: TRBV9
CDR3aa: CASSASGESSYNEQFF

j_gene: TRBJ2-5
v_gene: TRBV7-2
CDR3aa: CASSGRLAGGETQYF

j_gene: TRBJ1-1
v_gene: TRBV5-1
CDR3aa: CASSLNRGSTEAFF

j_gene: TRBJ1-3
v_gene: TRBV5-5
CDR3aa: CASSLESSGNTIYF

j_gene: TRBJ2-1
v_gene: TRBV11-3
CDR3aa: CASSSSWTPIDYNEQFF

j_gene: TRBJ2-7
v_gene: TRBV9
CDR3aa: CASSVGSGTYEQYF

j_gene: TRBJ2-2
v_gene: TRBV7-7
CDR3aa: CATSALGRGGRTGELFF

j_gene: TRBJ1-2
v_gene: TRBV5-1
CDR3aa: CASSLQGSYGYTF

j_gene: TRBJ2-7
v_gene: TRBV5-4
CDR3aa: CASSPLSGASYEQYF

j_gene: TRBJ2-6
v_gene: TRBV28
CDR3aa: CASSSQASPGANVLTF

j_gene: TRBJ1-2
v_gene: TRBV7-2
CDR3aa: CASSSRTGTNNYGYTF

j_gene: TRBJ2-3
v_gene: TRBV6-5
CDR3aa: CASTLGLAGTDTQYF

j_gene: TRBJ2-2
v_gene: TRBV7-9
CDR3aa: CASSAHPQATINTGELFF

j_gene: TRBJ2-3
v_gene: TRBV19
CDR3aa: CASSIGRGPAGPTDTQYF

j_gene: TRBJ2-7
v_gene: TRBV4-3
CDR3aa: CASSQHRGGEQYF

j_gene: TRBJ1-5
v_gene: TRBV4-2
CDR3aa: CASSQDPRPGSMEPQHF

j_gene: TRBJ2-5
v_gene: TRBV7-9
CDR3aa: CASSRTGGQETQYF

j_gene: TRBJ2-7
v_gene: TRBV25-1
CDR3aa: CASSNLLAGGGEQYF

j_gene: TRBJ1-3
v_gene: TRBV6-4
CDR3aa: CASSETGSPGNTIYF

j_gene: TRBJ1-4
v_gene: TRBV11-2
CDR3aa: CASRLAGGNEKLFF

j_gene: TRBJ2-1
v_gene: TRBV7-9
CDR3aa: CASSFANEQFF

j_gene: TRBJ2-3
v_gene: TRBV10-3
CDR3aa: CAISTGTGGPDTQYF

j_gene: TRBJ1-1
v_gene: TRBV7-2
CDR3aa: CASSYTGPELNTEAFF

j_gene: TRBJ1-2
v_gene: TRBV11-2
CDR3aa: CASSHNGGYTF

j_gene: TRBJ2-3
v_gene: TRBV28
CDR3aa: CASSFRVGLAGVGYF

j_gene: TRBJ1-2
v_gene: TRBV11-2
CDR3aa: CASSFSPGNYGYTF

j_gene: TRBJ1-2
v_gene: TRBV7-9
CDR3aa: CASSQDRRPYGYTF

j_gene: TRBJ2-7
v_gene: TRBV11-1
CDR3aa: CASQGGYEQYF

j_gene: TRBJ2-2
v_gene: TRBV11-3
CDR3aa: CASSLVAGGTGELFF